The rows below give T cell receptor beta chains drawn from one sample of a study of beta chain features in type 1 diabetes. Data came from immunoSEQ multiplex PCR; TCRdb stores just in-frame clones and leaves some out. The table lists hundreds of thousands of clones, 30% of them singletons. Sequences were obtained from naive CD4+ T cells from blood. The receptors stem from a man aged 18 to 30 in good health. Each CDR3 is given with its conserved first and last residue. The D gene is left open where the match is weak. Clone size is not always given. Where it is, it says once, few, many or a class for expanded clones.

v_call	clone_size	d_call	j_call	cdr3_nt	cdr3_aa
TRBV7-2	few	-	TRBJ2-3	TGTGCCAGCAGCTTTTGGGGGCCGGGGACAGATACGCAGTATTTT	CASSFWGPGTDTQYF
TRBV7-9	few	-	TRBJ1-1	TGTGCCAGCAGCTCCGGCGCGTCGACTGAAGCTTTCTTT	CASSSGASTEAFF
TRBV5-6	-	-	TRBJ2-3	TGTGCCAGCAGCTTGGCAGTAGATACGCAGTATTTT	CASSLAVDTQYF
TRBV5-4	-	-	TRBJ2-6	TGTGCCAGCAGCACCACAGGGACTGGGGCCAACGTCCTGACTTTC	CASSTTGTGANVLTF
TRBV2	-	-	TRBJ2-7	TGTGCCAGCAGCAGGGACCTCGGTCCCTACGAGCAGTACTTC	CASSRDLGPYEQYF
TRBV30	-	-	TRBJ2-7	TGTGCCTGGAGTTTGGGCCCGACCTACGAGCAGTACTTC	CAWSLGPTYEQYF
TRBV19	-	-	TRBJ2-5	TGTGCCAGTAGTATATGGATAAAAGAGACCCAGTACTTC	CASSIWIKETQYF
TRBV15	-	-	TRBJ1-4	TGTGCCACCAGCAGAGATCCGGGTTTGAATGAAAAACTGTTTTTT	CATSRDPGLNEKLFF
TRBV7-2	-	-	TRBJ1-4	TGTGCCAGCAGCTTAACCAGGGAGAGTGAAAAACTGTTTTTT	CASSLTRESEKLFF
TRBV9	few	-	TRBJ1-5	TGTGCCAGCAGCCACCGACAGAGCAATCAGCCCCAGCATTTT	CASSHRQSNQPQHF
TRBV15	-	TRBD2	TRBJ2-3	TGTGCCACCACCGTGGGAACTAGCGGTATCACAGATACGCAGTATTTT	CATTVGTSGITDTQYF
TRBV7-9	once	-	TRBJ1-2	TGTGCCAGCAGCTTAGCAGGGTTCCGCTATGGCTACACCTTC	CASSLAGFRYGYTF
TRBV27	few	-	TRBJ2-1	TGTGCCAGCAGACTCAGCTCCTACAATGAGCAGTTCTTC	CASRLSSYNEQFF
TRBV29-1	few	-	TRBJ2-5	TGCAGCGGCGTGGGGGTCCAAGAGACCCAGTACTTC	CSGVGVQETQYF
TRBV7-2	-	TRBD2	TRBJ2-2	TGTGCCAGCAGAAGACTAGCGGGAGCGGTCACCGGGGAGCTGTTTTTT	CASRRLAGAVTGELFF
TRBV18	-	TRBD2	TRBJ2-1	TGTGCCAGCTCTGATGGACTAGCGGAAAAGCAGTTCTTC	CASSDGLAEKQFF
TRBV15	-	-	TRBJ1-4	TGTGCCACCAGCAGAGAGGGGGGTTTTGATGAAAAACTGTTTTTT	CATSREGGFDEKLFF
TRBV30	-	TRBD1	TRBJ2-4	TGTGCCTGGAGTGGGACAGGGTATGGCAAAAACATTCAGTACTTC	CAWSGTGYGKNIQYF
TRBV29-1	-	TRBD1	TRBJ1-1	TGCAGCGGCGAAACAGGGGGGAACACTGAAGCTTTCTTT	CSGETGGNTEAFF
TRBV30	few	-	TRBJ1-5	TGTGCCTGGAGTGAGACAAGGGGGTTGTATAGCAATCAGCCCCAGCATTTT	CAWSETRGLYSNQPQHF
TRBV11-3	few	TRBD2	TRBJ2-1	TGTGCCAGCAGCTTAGACTTGGCTAGCGGGAGCTATGAGCAGTTCTTC	CASSLDLASGSYEQFF
TRBV7-9	few	-	TRBJ1-1	TGTGCCAGCAGCCCGCCCATGGGCCGCGATAGCACTGAAGCTTTCTTT	CASSPPMGRDSTEAFF
TRBV30	-	-	TRBJ2-5	TGTGCCTGGAGTCCGACTAGAACGGAGACCCAGTACTTC	CAWSPTRTETQYF